The rows below give T cell receptor beta chains drawn from one sample of a study of PD-1 blockade in classical Hodgkin lymphoma. Method: immunoSEQ multiplex PCR; TCRdb's copy keeps in-frame clones and lacks some. The table lists fewer than 14,000 clones, 74% of them singletons. The material sequenced was CD4+ T cells from blood, taken before the fourth cycle of nivolumab. The receptors come from a human donor with classical Hodgkin lymphoma. Both conserved end residues are part of each CDR3. The D gene is left open where the match is weak. The listing skips clone size in some rows; elsewhere it reads once, few, many or a size class.

V	D	size	J	CDR3	DNA
TRBV28	-	-	TRBJ1-2	CASSLWGEGSYGYTF	TGTGCCAGCAGTTTATGGGGGGAGGGGAGCTATGGCTACACCTTC
TRBV4-2	-	few	TRBJ2-5	CASSRGGVGETQYF	TGTGCCAGCAGCCGTGGGGGAGTGGGAGAGACCCAGTACTTC
TRBV5-6	-	few	TRBJ2-2	CASSWGANTGELFF	TGTGCCAGCAGCTGGGGGGCGAACACCGGGGAGCTGTTTTTT
TRBV6-1	-	-	TRBJ2-3	CASSERVSSSTDTQYF	TGTGCCAGCAGTGAAAGGGTCAGTTCTAGCACAGATACGCAGTATTTT
TRBV19	-	-	TRBJ1-5	CASSPGPGQPQHF	TGTGCCAGTAGTCCGGGCCCGGGGCAGCCCCAGCATTTT
TRBV6-1	-	-	TRBJ1-2	CASSERTANYGYTF	TGTGCCAGCAGTGAAAGGACGGCTAACTATGGCTACACCTTC
TRBV6-1	-	-	TRBJ2-3	CASSEGVPDTQYF	TGTGCCAGCAGTGAGGGGGTTCCAGATACGCAGTATTTT
TRBV11-3	TRBD2	-	TRBJ2-1	CASSNSWTSGSSNEQFF	TGTGCCAGCAGCAATTCCTGGACTAGCGGGAGCTCGAATGAGCAGTTCTTC
TRBV7-2	TRBD2	-	TRBJ2-1	CASSFSARTSGRGDNEQFF	TGTGCCAGCAGCTTCTCCGCCCGGACTAGCGGGAGAGGAGACAATGAGCAGTTCTTC
TRBV5-1	-	-	TRBJ2-1	CASSLDAGWNEQFF	TGCGCCAGCAGCCTAGATGCAGGGTGGAATGAGCAGTTCTTC
TRBV30	TRBD1	-	TRBJ2-1	CAWRQGHNEQFF	TGTGCCTGGCGACAGGGCCACAATGAGCAGTTCTTC
TRBV5-1	-	-	TRBJ2-7	CASSLGNPPYEQYF	TGCGCCAGCAGCTTGGGGAATCCGCCGTACGAGCAGTACTTC
TRBV28	-	-	TRBJ1-6	CASSGGKPLHF	TGTGCCAGCTCCGGGGGGAAGCCCCTCCACTTT
TRBV18	-	-	TRBJ2-1	CASSFQAAQFF	TGTGCCAGCTCCTTTCAGGCAGCGCAGTTCTTC
TRBV5-3	-	-	TRBJ2-5	CASSYPEHQETQYF	TGTGCCAGCAGCTATCCGGAACACCAAGAGACCCAGTACTTC
TRBV7-2	-	-	TRBJ1-2	CASSEYPEGYTF	TGTGCCAGCAGCGAGTACCCTGAAGGCTACACCTTC
TRBV4-1	-	-	TRBJ2-3	CASTKEEGRDTQYF	TGCGCCAGCACTAAGGAGGAGGGCAGAGATACGCAGTATTTT
TRBV7-8	-	-	TRBJ2-7	CASSSGPGAYEQYF	TGTGCCAGCAGCTCAGGCCCGGGAGCCTACGAGCAGTACTTC
TRBV28	-	few	TRBJ2-7	CASSFADEQYF	TGTGCCAGCAGTTTCGCAGACGAGCAGTACTTC
TRBV7-8	TRBD1	-	TRBJ2-1	CASSRRDSSYNEQFF	TGTGCCAGCAGCCGCAGGGACAGCTCCTACAATGAGCAGTTCTTC
TRBV2	TRBD1	-	TRBJ1-5	CASNRGPYQPQHF	TGTGCCAGCAACAGGGGGCCCTATCAGCCCCAGCATTTT
TRBV4-1	-	-	TRBJ2-3	CASSPSSVTDTQYF	TGCGCCAGCAGCCCGAGCAGCGTCACAGATACGCAGTATTTT
TRBV19	-	-	TRBJ2-1	CASSIGARGAQYNEQFF	TGTGCCAGTAGTATAGGGGCTAGGGGGGCCCAGTACAATGAGCAGTTCTTC
TRBV7-9	-	few	TRBJ2-2	CASSTARAGELFF	TGTGCCAGCAGCACAGCCAGGGCCGGGGAGCTGTTTTTT
TRBV19	-	-	TRBJ2-2	CASSLTWNTGELFF	TGTGCCAGTAGTTTGACATGGAACACCGGGGAGCTGTTTTTT
TRBV6-5	-	-	TRBJ1-1	CASSYLGRAEAFF	TGTGCCAGCAGTTACCTGGGAAGGGCTGAAGCTTTCTTT
TRBV29-1	-	-	TRBJ1-1	CSVGPGWGMNTEAFF	TGCAGCGTTGGTCCAGGGTGGGGGATGAACACTGAAGCTTTCTTT